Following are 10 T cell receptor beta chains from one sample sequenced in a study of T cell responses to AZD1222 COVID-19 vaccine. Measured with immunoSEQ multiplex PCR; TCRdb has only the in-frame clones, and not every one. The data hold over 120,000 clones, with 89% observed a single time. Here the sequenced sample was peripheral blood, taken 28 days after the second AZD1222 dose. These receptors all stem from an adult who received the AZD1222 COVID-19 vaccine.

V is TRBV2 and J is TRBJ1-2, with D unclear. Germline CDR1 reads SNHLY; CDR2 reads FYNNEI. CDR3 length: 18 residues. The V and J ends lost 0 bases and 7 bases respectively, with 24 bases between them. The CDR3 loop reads CASSEALHWSRTHGGYTF. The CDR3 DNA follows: TGTGCCAGCAGTGAAGCGCTTCATTGGAGCAGGACCCACGGTGGCTACACCTTC.

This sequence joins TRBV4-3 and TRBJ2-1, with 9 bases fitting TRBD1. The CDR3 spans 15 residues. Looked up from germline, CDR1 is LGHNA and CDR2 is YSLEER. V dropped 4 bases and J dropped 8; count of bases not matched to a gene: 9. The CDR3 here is CASSPGQGLVDEQFF. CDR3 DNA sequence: TGCGCCAGCAGCCCGGGACAGGGCCTCGTCGATGAGCAGTTCTTC.

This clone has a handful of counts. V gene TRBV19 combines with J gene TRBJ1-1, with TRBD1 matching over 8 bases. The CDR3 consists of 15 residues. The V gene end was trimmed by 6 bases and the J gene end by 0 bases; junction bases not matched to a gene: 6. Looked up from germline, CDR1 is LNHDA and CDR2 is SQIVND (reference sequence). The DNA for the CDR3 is TGTGCCAGTAGGCTCGGGACAGGACTGAACACTGAAGCTTTCTTT. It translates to CASRLGTGLNTEAFF. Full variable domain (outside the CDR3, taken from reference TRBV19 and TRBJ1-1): DGGITQSPKYLFRKEGQNVTLSCEQNLNHDAMYWYRQDPGQGLRLIYYSQIVNDFQKGDIAEGYSVSREKKESFPLTVTSAQKNPTAFYLCASRLGTGLNTEAFFGQGTRLTVV.

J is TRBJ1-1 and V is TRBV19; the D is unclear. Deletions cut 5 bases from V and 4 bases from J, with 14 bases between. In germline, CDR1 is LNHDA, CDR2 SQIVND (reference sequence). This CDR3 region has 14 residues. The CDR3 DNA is TGTGCCAGTAGTGGGTTTGGTATTGCCACTGAAGCTTTCTTT. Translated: CASSGFGIATEAFF. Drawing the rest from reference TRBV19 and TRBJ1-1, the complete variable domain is DGGITQSPKYLFRKEGQNVTLSCEQNLNHDAMYWYRQDPGQGLRLIYYSQIVNDFQKGDIAEGYSVSREKKESFPLTVTSAQKNPTAFYLCASSGFGIATEAFFGQGTRLTVV.

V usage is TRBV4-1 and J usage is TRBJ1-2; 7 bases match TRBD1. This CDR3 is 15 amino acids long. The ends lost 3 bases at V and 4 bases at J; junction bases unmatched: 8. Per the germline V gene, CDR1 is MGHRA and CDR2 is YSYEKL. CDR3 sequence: CASSHLQGEGYGYTF. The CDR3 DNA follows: TGCGCCAGCAGCCATCTTCAGGGGGAGGGCTATGGCTACACCTTC.

CDR3 region: CASSERWGRNNSPLHF. CDR3 DNA: TGTGCCAGCAGTGAACGGTGGGGACGGAATAATTCACCCCTCCACTTT. This chain connects TRBV25-1 to TRBJ1-6; possible D gene TRBD1, 5 bases. Germline loops: CDR1 MGHDK, CDR2 SYGVNS. Trimming removed 2 bases at V and 5 bases at J, with 13 bases between. The CDR3 has 16 amino acids.

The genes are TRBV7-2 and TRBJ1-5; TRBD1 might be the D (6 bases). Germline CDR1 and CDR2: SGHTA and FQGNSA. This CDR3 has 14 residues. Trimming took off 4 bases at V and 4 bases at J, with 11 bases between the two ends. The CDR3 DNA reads TGTGCCAGCAGCTACGCAGGGGATAATCAGCCCCAGCATTTT. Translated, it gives CASSYAGDNQPQHF. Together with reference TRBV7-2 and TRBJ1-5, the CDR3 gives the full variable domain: GAGVSQSPSNKVTEKGKDVELRCDPISGHTALYWYRQSLGQGLEFLIYFQGNSAPDKSGLPSDRFSAERTGGSVSTLTIQRTQQEDSAVYLCASSYAGDNQPQHFGDGTRLSIL.

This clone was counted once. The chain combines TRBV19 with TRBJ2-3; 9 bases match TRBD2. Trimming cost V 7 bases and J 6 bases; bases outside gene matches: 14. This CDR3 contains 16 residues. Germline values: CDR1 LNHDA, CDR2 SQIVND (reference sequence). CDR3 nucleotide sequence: TGTGCCAGTACCCCAGGAGGGGCGGGAGGGGGTGATACGCAGTATTTT. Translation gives CASTPGGAGGGDTQYF.

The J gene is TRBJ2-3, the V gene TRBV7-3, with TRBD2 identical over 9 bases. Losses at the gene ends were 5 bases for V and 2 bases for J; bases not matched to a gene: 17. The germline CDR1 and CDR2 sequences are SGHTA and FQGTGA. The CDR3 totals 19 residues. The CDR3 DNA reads TGTGCCAGCAGCATAAAGGGGGGACGCCTAGCGGGAACCACAGATACGCAGTATTTT. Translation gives CASSIKGGRLAGTTDTQYF. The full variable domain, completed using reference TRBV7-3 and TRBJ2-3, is GAGVSQTPSNKVTEKGKYVELRCDPISGHTALYWYRQSLGQGPEFLIYFQGTGAADDSGLPNDRFFAVRPEGSVSTLKIQRTERGDSAVYLCASSIKGGRLAGTTDTQYFGPGTRLTVL.

The CDR3 nucleotides are TGTGCCATCACTCGGGGAGGGAGGACTGAAGCTTTCTTT. Protein sequence: CAITRGGRTEAFF. The V and J genes are TRBV10-3 and TRBJ1-1; D unclear. The CDR3 covers 13 residues. Germline V CDR1 and CDR2: ENHRY, SYGVKD. V lost 7 bases to trimming and J lost 5 bases, with 14 bases between them.